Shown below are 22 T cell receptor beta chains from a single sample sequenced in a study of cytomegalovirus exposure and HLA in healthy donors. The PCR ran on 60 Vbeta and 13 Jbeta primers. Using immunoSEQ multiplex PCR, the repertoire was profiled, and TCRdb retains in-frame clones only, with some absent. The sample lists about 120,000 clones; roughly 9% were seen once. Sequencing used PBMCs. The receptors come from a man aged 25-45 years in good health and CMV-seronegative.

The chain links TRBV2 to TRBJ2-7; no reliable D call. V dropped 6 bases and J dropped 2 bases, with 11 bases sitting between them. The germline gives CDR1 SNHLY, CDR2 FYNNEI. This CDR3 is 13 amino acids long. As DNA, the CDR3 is TGTGCCAGCAGCAGCAGGTGGCCCTACGAGCAGTACTTC. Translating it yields CASSSRWPYEQYF. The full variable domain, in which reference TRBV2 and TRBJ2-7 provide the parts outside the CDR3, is EPEVTQTPSHQVTQMGQEVILRCVPISNHLYFYWYRQILGQKVEFLVSFYNNEISEKSEIFDDQFSVERPDGSNFTLKIRSTKLEDSAMYFCASSSRWPYEQYFGPGTRLTVT.

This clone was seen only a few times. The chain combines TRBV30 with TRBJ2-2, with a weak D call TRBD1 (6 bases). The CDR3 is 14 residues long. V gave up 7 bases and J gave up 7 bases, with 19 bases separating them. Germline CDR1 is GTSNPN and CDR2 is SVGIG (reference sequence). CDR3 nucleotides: TGTGCCTTAACCACAGGGATAGTAGGCGGGGAGCTGTTTTTT. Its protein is CALTTGIVGGELFF. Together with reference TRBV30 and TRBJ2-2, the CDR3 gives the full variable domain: SQTIHQWPATLVQPVGSPLSLECTVEGTSNPNLYWYRQAAGRGLQLLFYSVGIGQISSEVPQNLSASRPQDRQFILSSKKLLLSDSGFYLCALTTGIVGGELFFGEGSRLTVL.

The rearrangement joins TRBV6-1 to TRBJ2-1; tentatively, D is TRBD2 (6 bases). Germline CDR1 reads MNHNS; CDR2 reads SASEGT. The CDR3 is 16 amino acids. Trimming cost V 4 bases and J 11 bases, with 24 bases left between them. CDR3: CASSATSPTSRLKQFF. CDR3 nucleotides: TGTGCCAGCAGTGCAACGAGCCCTACTAGCAGACTAAAGCAGTTCTTC.

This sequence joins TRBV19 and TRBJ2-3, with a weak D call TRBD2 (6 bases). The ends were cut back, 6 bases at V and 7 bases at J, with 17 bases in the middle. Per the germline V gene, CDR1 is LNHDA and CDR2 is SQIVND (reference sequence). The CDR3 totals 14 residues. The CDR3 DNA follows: TGTGCCAGTAGCCCGGGACTCCCTCGTAATACGCAGTATTTT. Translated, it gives CASSPGLPRNTQYF.

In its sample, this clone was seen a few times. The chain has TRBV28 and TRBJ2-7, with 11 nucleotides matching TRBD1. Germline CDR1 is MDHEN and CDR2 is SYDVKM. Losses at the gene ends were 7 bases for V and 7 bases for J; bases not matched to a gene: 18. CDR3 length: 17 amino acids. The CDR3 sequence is CASIQGQGATPYGEQYF. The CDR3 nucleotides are TGTGCCAGCATTCAAGGACAGGGGGCGACTCCCTACGGAGAGCAGTACTTC.

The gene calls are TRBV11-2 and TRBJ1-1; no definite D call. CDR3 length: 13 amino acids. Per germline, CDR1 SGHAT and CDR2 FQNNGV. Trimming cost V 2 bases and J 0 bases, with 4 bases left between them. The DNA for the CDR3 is TGTGCCAGCAGCTTATTCATGAACACTGAAGCTTTCTTT. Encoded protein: CASSLFMNTEAFF.

CDR3 sequence: CASRPGGLPSSYNSPLHF. The CDR3 DNA reads as TGTGCCAGCAGACCCGGGGGGTTACCGAGCTCCTATAATTCACCCCTCCACTTT. V usage is TRBV5-8 and J usage is TRBJ1-6; D might be TRBD1 (5 bases). Per the germline V gene, CDR1 is SGHTS and CDR2 is YDEGEE. The CDR3 is 18 residues long. The ends were cut back, 5 bases at V and 0 bases at J, with 18 bases in the middle.

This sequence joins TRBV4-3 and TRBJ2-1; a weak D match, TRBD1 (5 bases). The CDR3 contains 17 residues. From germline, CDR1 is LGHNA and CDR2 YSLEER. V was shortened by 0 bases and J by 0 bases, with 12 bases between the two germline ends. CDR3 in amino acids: CASSQETDTSSYNEQFF. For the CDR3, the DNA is TGCGCCAGCAGCCAAGAGACAGATACAAGCTCCTACAATGAGCAGTTCTTC.

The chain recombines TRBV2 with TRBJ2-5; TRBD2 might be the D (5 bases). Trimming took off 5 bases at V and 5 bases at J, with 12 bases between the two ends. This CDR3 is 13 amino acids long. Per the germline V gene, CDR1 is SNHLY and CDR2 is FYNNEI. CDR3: CASSPLEMETQYF. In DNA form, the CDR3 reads TGTGCCAGCAGTCCACTAGAGATGGAGACCCAGTACTTC.

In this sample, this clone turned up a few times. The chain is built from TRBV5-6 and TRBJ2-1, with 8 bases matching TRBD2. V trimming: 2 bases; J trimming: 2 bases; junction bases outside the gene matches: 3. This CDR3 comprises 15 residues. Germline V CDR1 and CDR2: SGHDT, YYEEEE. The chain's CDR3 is CASSFTSGTYNEQFF. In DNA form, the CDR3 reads TGTGCCAGCAGCTTTACTAGCGGTACCTACAATGAGCAGTTCTTC.

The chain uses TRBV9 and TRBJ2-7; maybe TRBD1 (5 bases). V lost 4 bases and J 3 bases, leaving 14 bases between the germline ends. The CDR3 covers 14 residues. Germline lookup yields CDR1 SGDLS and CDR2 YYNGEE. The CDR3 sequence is CASSSGHSGYEQYF. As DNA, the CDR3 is TGTGCCAGCAGCTCAGGACACTCGGGCTACGAGCAGTACTTC.

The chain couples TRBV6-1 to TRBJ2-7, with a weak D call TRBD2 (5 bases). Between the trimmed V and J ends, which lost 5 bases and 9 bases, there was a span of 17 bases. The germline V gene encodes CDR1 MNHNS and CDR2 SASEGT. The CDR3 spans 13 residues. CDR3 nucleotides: TGTGCCAGCAGTCCGGAGGAGCTGAGAGGGCAGTACTTC. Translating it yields CASSPEELRGQYF.

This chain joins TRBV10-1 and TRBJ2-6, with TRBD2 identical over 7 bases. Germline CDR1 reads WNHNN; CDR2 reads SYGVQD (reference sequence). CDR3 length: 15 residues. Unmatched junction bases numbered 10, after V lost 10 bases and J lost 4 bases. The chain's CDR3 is CATSQAGVGANVLTF. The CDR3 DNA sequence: TGCGCCACCTCTCAGGCGGGGGTCGGGGCCAACGTCCTGACTTTC.

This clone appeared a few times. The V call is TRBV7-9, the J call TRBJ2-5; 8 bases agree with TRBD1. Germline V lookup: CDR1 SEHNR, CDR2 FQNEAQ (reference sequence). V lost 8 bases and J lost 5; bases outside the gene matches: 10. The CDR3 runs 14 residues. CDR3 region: CASAKGQVLETQYF. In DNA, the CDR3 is TGTGCCAGCGCCAAGGGACAGGTTTTGGAGACCCAGTACTTC.

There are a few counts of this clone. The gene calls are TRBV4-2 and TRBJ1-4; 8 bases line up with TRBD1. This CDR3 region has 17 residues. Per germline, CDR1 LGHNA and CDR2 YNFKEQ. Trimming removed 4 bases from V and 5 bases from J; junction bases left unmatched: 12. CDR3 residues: CASSPYSGQGRNEKLFF. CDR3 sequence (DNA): TGTGCCAGCAGCCCTTATTCCGGACAGGGCCGGAATGAAAAACTGTTTTTT.

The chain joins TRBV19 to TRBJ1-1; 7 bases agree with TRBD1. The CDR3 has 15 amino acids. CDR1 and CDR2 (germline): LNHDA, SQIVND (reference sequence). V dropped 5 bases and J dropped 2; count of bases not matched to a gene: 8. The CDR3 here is CASSLRTGSNTEAFF. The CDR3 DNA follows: TGTGCCAGTAGTCTACGGACAGGCTCCAACACTGAAGCTTTCTTT.

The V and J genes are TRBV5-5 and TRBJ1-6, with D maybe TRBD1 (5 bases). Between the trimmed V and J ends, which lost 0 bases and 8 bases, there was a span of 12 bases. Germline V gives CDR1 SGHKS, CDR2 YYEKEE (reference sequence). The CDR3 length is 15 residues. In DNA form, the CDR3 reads TGTGCCAGCAGCTTGGCAGGGTCGGTCGATTCACCCCTCCACTTT. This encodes CASSLAGSVDSPLHF.

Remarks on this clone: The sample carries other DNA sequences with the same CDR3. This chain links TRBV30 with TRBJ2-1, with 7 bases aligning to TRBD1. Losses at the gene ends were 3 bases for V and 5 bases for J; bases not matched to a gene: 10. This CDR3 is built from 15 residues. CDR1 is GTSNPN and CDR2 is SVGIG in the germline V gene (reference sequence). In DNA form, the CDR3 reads TGTGCCTGGAGAGCATGGACAGGACCTCACAATGAGCAGTTCTTC. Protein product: CAWRAWTGPHNEQFF.

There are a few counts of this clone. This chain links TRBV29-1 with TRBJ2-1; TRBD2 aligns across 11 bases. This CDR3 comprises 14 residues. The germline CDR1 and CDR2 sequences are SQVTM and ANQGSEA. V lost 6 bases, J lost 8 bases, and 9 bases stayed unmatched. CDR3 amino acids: CSVGSGRAPDEQFF. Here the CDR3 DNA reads TGCAGCGTGGGTAGCGGGAGGGCCCCAGATGAGCAGTTCTTC.

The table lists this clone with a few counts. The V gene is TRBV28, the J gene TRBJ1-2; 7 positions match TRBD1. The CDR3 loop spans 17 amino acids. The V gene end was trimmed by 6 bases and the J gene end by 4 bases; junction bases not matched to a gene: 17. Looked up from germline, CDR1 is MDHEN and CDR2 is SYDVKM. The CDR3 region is CASSSPTGQGGSYGYTF. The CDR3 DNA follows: TGTGCCAGCAGCTCACCCACGGGGCAGGGGGGTTCCTATGGCTACACCTTC.

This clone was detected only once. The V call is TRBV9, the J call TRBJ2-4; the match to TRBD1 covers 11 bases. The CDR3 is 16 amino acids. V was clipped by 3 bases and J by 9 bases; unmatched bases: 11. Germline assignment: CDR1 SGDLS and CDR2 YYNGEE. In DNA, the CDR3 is TGTGCCAGCAGCGCCCAATCTGGGACAGGGGGAGTCATTCAGTACTTC. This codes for CASSAQSGTGGVIQYF.

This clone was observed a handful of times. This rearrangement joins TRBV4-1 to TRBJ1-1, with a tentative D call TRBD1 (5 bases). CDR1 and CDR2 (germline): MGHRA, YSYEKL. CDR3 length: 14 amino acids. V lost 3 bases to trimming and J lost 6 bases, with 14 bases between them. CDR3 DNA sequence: TGCGCCAGCAGCCAGCTACAGGTAGACTCTGAAGCTTTCTTT. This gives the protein CASSQLQVDSEAFF.